Presented here are 18 T cell receptor beta chains from one specimen sequenced in a study of regulatory T cells in long-lasting Graves disease. Time point indicated: persistent/refractory GD, antithyroid drugs over 5 years with positive TRAb. The TCR library was prepared using RNA isolated from PBMCs. Arm-PCR of CDR3 regions with iRepertoire HTBI primers generated TCR beta libraries. Using its own MiXCR run on the multiplex PCR reads, TCRdb lists one record per CDR3 protein. This sample has hundreds of thousands of distinct CDR3 sequences, with roughly 30% found just once. Source: peripheral blood mononuclear cells (PBMCs), taken when the disease was refractory, from a patient treated with antithyroid drugs. The receptors derive from a female donor with Graves disease.

There are a few counts of this clonotype. This chain links TRBV7-9 with TRBJ2-5; D unclear. The V gene lost 5 bases and the J gene lost 1 base, with 14 bases spanning the gap. The CDR3 runs to 15 residues. Germline-derived CDR1 and CDR2 are SEHNR and FQNEAQ (reference sequence). CDR3: CASSRPRSIQETQYF. CDR3 coding DNA: TGTGCCAGCAGCCGCCCCAGAAGCATCCAAGAGACCCAGTACTTC.

The chain is built from TRBV7-9 and TRBJ1-1; D remains unclear. Trimming pared 5 bases from V and 3 bases from J, leaving 13 bases between. This CDR3 region has 14 residues. Germline V CDR1 and CDR2: SEHNR, FQNEAQ (reference sequence). DNA for the CDR3: TGTGCCAGCAGCCACAGCTTCCCTCACACTGAAGCTTTCTTT. Translated: CASSHSFPHTEAFF.

The chain is built from TRBV6-1 and TRBJ1-2; D call uncertain. The V end was cut by 6 bases, the J end by 3 bases, with 17 bases between. Germline V gives CDR1 MNHNS, CDR2 SASEGT. CDR3 length: 15 residues. The CDR3 reads CASSPSLKLDYGYTF. The CDR3 DNA follows: TGTGCCAGCAGCCCTAGCTTGAAGTTGGACTATGGCTACACCTTC.

This chain links TRBV5-1 with TRBJ2-5; D remains unclear. Trimming took 1 base from V and 0 from J, leaving 7 bases between them. Germline loops: CDR1 SGHRS, CDR2 YFSETQ. This CDR3 spans 14 amino acids. For the CDR3, the DNA is TGCGCCAGCAGCTTGAAGACCGACCAAGAGACCCAGTACTTC. Translation: CASSLKTDQETQYF. Full variable domain (missing parts from reference TRBV5-1 and TRBJ2-5): KAGVTQTPRYLIKTRGQQVTLSCSPISGHRSVSWYQQTPGQGLQFLFEYFSETQRNKGNFPGRFSGRQFSNSRSEMNVSTLELGDSALYLCASSLKTDQETQYFGPGTRLLVL.

In its sample, this clonotype was seen many times. CDR3 sequence (DNA): TGTGCCAGCAGTCAGTACGAACTATCCTACGAGCAGTACTTC. Protein sequence: CASSQYELSYEQYF. The V call is TRBV6-1, the J call TRBJ2-7; D remains ambiguous. Trimming pared 5 bases from V and 1 base from J, leaving 12 bases between. Looked up from germline, CDR1 is MNHNS and CDR2 is SASEGT. This CDR3 spans 14 amino acids.

This clonotype was observed a handful of times. This chain connects TRBV6-1 to TRBJ2-5; the D is unclear. V lost 8 bases and J 2 bases, leaving 18 bases between the germline ends. This CDR3 region has 15 residues. The germline V gene encodes CDR1 MNHNS and CDR2 SASEGT. The CDR3 DNA is TGTGCCAGCGACCTCCGAGGCAGGCTACAAGAGACCCAGTACTTC. This gives the protein CASDLRGRLQETQYF.

The V gene is TRBV6-5, the J gene TRBJ1-1, with D hard to call. The V gene's germline CDR1 is MNHEY and CDR2 SVGAGI. This CDR3 comprises 15 residues. The V end lost 0 bases, the J end lost 2 bases, and 10 bases lay between the germline ends. DNA for the CDR3: TGTGCCAGCAGTTACTCGAGGGAGAGAAACACTGAAGCTTTCTTT. It codes for CASSYSRERNTEAFF.

This clonotype was found a few times. V is TRBV6-5 and J is TRBJ1-1; D might be TRBD1 (5 bases). This CDR3 has 14 amino acids. Germline CDR1 MNHEY, CDR2 SVGAGI. Trimming cost V 1 base and J 3 bases, with 9 bases left between them. CDR3: CASSYLGVDTEAFF. In DNA form, the CDR3 reads TGTGCCAGCAGTTACTTGGGGGTGGACACTGAAGCTTTCTTT.

This clonotype was seen ten or more times. V and J are TRBV11-2 and TRBJ2-7; D tentatively fits TRBD1 or TRBD2 (5 bases each). Trimming took 5 bases from V and 4 from J, leaving 21 bases between them. Germline values: CDR1 SGHAT, CDR2 FQNNGV. The length of the CDR3 is 16 residues. CDR3 residues: CASSATQRYGGYEQYF. The CDR3 region has the DNA TGTGCCAGCAGCGCTACGCAGCGGTATGGGGGTTACGAGCAGTACTTC.

V and J are TRBV30 and TRBJ2-1; D unresolved. With 0 bases removed from V and 4 bases from J, the gap between germline ends came to 7 bases. The V gene's germline CDR1 is GTSNPN and CDR2 SVGIG (reference sequence). The CDR3 consists of 13 residues. CDR3 loop: CAWSVLGYNEQFF. CDR3 sequence (DNA): TGTGCCTGGAGTGTACTCGGATACAATGAGCAGTTCTTC.

This clonotype came up a few times. This sequence joins TRBV6-5 and TRBJ2-7; 7 nucleotides align to TRBD2. Trimming at V came to 0 bases and at J to 3 bases, leaving 5 bases not matched to a gene. The CDR3 runs 15 residues. CDR1 MNHEY and CDR2 SVGAGI come from the germline V gene. The CDR3, as DNA: TGTGCCAGCAGTTACTCGCCCGGGACTAACTACGAGCAGTACTTC. Amino acid sequence: CASSYSPGTNYEQYF.

CDR3 coding DNA: TGTGCCAGCAGTGAAAACATCCTCTTCGGTTTGCCCCAGCATTTT. It specifies CASSENILFGLPQHF. The genes are TRBV6-2 or TRBV6-3 and TRBJ1-5; no definite D call. Germline V gene sequence: CDR1 MNHEY, CDR2 SVGEGT. The CDR3 loop spans 15 amino acids. V was cut by 5 bases and J by 9 bases, with 20 bases left in between.

Many counts were recorded for this clonotype. The junction shows a germline mismatch at one end, possibly a read error. The genes are TRBV11-2 and TRBJ2-2, with 8 bases aligning to TRBD1. Germline V gene data show CDR1 as SGHAT and CDR2 as FQNNGV. The CDR3 extends over 16 amino acids. CDR3 loop: CASSVETGVRTGELFF. In DNA form, the CDR3 reads TGTGCCAGCAGCGTAGAGACAGGGGTACGCACCGGGGAGCTGTTTTTT.

Concerning this clonotype: The junction and the germline gene differ at one end; a read error may be behind it. The V gene is TRBV10-3, the J gene TRBJ1-2, with D unclear. The CDR3 is 14 amino acids. Germline loops: CDR1 ENHRY, CDR2 SYGVKD. CDR3 amino acids: CAISESSSPLGYTF. The CDR3 DNA reads as TGTGCCATCAGTGAGTCCTCGTCCCCTCTAGGCTACACCTTT.

The CDR3, as DNA: TGTGCCAGCAGTCCCGGGACAGGGTGGTTTGAGCAGTTCTTC. It is translated as CASSPGTGWFEQFF. This chain connects TRBV12-3 or TRBV12-4 to TRBJ2-1; TRBD1 matches at 9 bases. The V segment lost 5 bases and the J segment 9 bases; nucleotides outside the gene matches: 8. The CDR3 is 14 residues long.

In regard to this clonotype: One junction end disagrees with the germline gene, perhaps due to a read error. This chain uses TRBV19 with TRBJ1-5, with no clear D. This CDR3 region has 15 residues. CDR1 is LNHDA and CDR2 is SQIVND in the germline V gene (reference sequence). The CDR3 sequence is CASSMSAYSDQPQHF. CDR3 bases: TGTGCCAGTAGTATGTCGGCTTATAGCGATCAGCCCCAGCATTTT. The full variable domain, in which reference TRBV19 and TRBJ1-5 provide the parts outside the CDR3, is DGGITQSPKYLFRKEGQNVTLSCEQNLNHDAMYWYRQDPGQGLRLIYYSQIVNDFQKGDIAEGYSVSREKKESFPLTVTSAQKNPTAFYLCASSMSAYSDQPQHFGDGTRLSIL.

J is TRBJ1-2 and V is TRBV13, with D tentatively TRBD1 (5 bases). CDR1 and CDR2 (germline): PRHDT, FYEKMQ (reference sequence). The CDR3 extends over 14 amino acids. Trimming stripped 1 base from V and 5 bases from J, with 11 bases between. The CDR3: CASSLAGRRYGYTF. The CDR3 nucleotides read TGTGCCAGCAGCTTAGCGGGGCGTAGGTATGGCTACACCTTC.

J is TRBJ2-5 and V is TRBV29-1; 8 nucleotides match TRBD1. The CDR3 loop spans 14 amino acids. The J segment lost 4 bases and the V segment lost 4 bases, leaving 8 bases of the junction unmatched. The V gene's germline CDR1 is SQVTM and CDR2 ANQGSEA. The CDR3 is CSVASQGAGETQYF. CDR3 nucleotides: TGCAGCGTTGCTAGTCAGGGGGCAGGAGAGACCCAGTACTTC. The full variable domain, in which reference TRBV29-1 and TRBJ2-5 provide the parts outside the CDR3, is SAVISQKPSRDICQRGTSLTIQCQVDSQVTMMFWYRQQPGQSLTLIATANQGSEATYESGFVIDKFPISRPNLTFSTLTVSNMSPEDSSIYLCSVASQGAGETQYFGPGTRLLVL.